This T cell receptor beta chain stems from a study of T cells expressing NK-cell markers. Study at large: Sorted CD3+CD56+NKG2C+, CD3+CD56+NKG2C- and CD3+CD56-NKG2C+ T cells provided the TCR beta repertoires.

TCRdb reprocessed the 5' RACE reads, keeping one entry per CDR3 protein, no DNA. The data show hundreds of thousands of distinct CDR3 sequences, and the top ten clones hold more than 3.5%. Looked up from germline, CDR1 is SQVTM and CDR2 is ANQGSEA. CDR3 size: 13 residues. As regards this clonotype: Its target is not known.

Study-wide results and limits: The study found dominant NKG2C+ clonotypes at roughly 1.0-8% of CD8+ T cells in six donors.

The chain couples TRBV29-1 to TRBJ2-2. This receptor was identified in a woman aged 18 to 75 in good health. Sequencing was carried out using blood T cells: a sorted CD56 or NKG2C T cell subset, CD4+ or CD8+ T cells, or bulk PBMC T cells (not recorded which). The CDR3 spells CSVDKGNTGELFF.